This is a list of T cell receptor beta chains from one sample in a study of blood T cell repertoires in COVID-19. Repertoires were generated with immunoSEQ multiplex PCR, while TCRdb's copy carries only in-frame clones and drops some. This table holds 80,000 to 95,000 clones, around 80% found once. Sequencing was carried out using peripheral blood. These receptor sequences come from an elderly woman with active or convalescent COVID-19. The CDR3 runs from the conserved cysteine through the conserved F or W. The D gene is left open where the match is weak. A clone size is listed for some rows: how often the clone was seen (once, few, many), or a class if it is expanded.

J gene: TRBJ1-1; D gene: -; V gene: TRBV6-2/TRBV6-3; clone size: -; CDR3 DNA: TGTGCCAGCAGTTACGAGAAGCACACTGAAGCTTTCTTT; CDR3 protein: CASSYEKHTEAFF
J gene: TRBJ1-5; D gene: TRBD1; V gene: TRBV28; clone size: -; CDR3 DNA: TGTGCCAGCAGTTCTTATAGACAGGGGGTTTTTAGCAATCAGCCCCAGCATTTT; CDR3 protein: CASSSYRQGVFSNQPQHF
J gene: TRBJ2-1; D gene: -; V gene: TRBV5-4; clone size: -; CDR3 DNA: TGTGCCAGCAGCTTGGCCCCGGGGGCCTACAATGAGCAGTTCTTC; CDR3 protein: CASSLAPGAYNEQFF
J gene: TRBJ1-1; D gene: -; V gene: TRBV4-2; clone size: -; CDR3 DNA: TGTGCCAGCAGCCAAGGTATGTCCCCCGGGACAATGAACACTGAAGCTTTCTTT; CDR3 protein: CASSQGMSPGTMNTEAFF
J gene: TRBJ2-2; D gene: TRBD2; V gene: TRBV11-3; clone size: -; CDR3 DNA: TGTGCCAGCAGCCCTGATCCCGGGACTATCACCGGGGAGCTGTTTTTT; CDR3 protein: CASSPDPGTITGELFF
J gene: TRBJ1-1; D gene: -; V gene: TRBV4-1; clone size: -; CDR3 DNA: TGCGCCAGCAGCCAAGATCGGGGTTCTACTGAAGCTTTCTTT; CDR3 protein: CASSQDRGSTEAFF
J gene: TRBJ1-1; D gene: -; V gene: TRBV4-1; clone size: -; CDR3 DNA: TGCGCCAGCAGCCAAGGGATCCAGCGTGAAGCTTTCTTT; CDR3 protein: CASSQGIQREAFF
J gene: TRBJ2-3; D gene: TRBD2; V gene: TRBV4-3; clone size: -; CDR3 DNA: TGCGCCAGCAGCCAAGATAGCCGGGGGGCAGATACGCAGTATTTT; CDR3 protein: CASSQDSRGADTQYF
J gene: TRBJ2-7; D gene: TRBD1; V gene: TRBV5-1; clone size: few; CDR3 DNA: TGCGCCAGCAGCTTCGGGACAGACCCCTACGAGCAGTACTTC; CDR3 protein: CASSFGTDPYEQYF
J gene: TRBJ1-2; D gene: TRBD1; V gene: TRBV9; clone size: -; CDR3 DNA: TGTGCCAGCAGCACAGGCGTGGGACAGGGGGCGGGTGGCTACACCTTC; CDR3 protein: CASSTGVGQGAGGYTF
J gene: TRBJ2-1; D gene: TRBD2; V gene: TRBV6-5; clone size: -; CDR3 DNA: TGTGCCAGCAGCGACGCGGGGGTCATTGAGCAGTTCTTC; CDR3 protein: CASSDAGVIEQFF
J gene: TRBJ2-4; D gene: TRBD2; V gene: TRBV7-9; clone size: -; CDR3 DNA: TGTGCCAGCAGCTCGGGACTAGCGGGAGTCAAAAACATTCAGTACTTC; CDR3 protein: CASSSGLAGVKNIQYF
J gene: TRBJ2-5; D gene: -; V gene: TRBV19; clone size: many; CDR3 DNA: TGTGCCAGTAGTATTGGGCGGGGTGAGACCCAGTACTTC; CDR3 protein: CASSIGRGETQYF
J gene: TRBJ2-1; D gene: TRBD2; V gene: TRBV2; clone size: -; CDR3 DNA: TGTGCCAGCAGTGATAGACTAGCGGGACCCTACAATGAGCAGTTCTTC; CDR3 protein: CASSDRLAGPYNEQFF
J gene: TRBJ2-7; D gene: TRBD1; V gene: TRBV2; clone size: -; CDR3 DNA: TGTGCCAGCAAAGGGACAGCGAGCTCCTACGAGCAGTACTTC; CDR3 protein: CASKGTASSYEQYF
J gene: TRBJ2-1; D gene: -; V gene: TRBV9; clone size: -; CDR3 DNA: TGTGCCAGCAGCGTAGCCGACAACCCTCACTACAATGAGCAGTTCTTC; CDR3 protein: CASSVADNPHYNEQFF
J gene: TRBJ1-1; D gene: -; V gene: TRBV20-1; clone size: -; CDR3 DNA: TGCAGTGCCCCGAAGGGGGCTGAAGCTTTCTTT; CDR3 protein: CSAPKGAEAFF
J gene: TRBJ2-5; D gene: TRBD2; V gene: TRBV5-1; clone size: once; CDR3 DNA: TGCGCCAGCAGCCAAGGACTAGCGGGAGGGGAGACCCAGTACTTC; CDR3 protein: CASSQGLAGGETQYF